The T cell receptor (beta chain) under discussion was sequenced for a study of T cell responses to AZD1222 COVID-19 vaccine. General study findings and limits: Baseline antibody screening turned up just a handful of seropositive AZD1222 recipients. Repertoire samples came only from after the peak T cell response.

Concerning this clone itself: The antigen remains undetermined.

Some clones are missing from TCRdb's copy, which holds only in-frame ones; the method was immunoSEQ multiplex PCR. The sample records 55,000 to 70,000 clones, nearly 90% being singletons. V lost 4 bases to trimming and J lost 7 bases; unmatched junction nucleotides: 11. This CDR3 has 16 amino acids. Germline V gene lookup returns CDR1 SGDLS and CDR2 YYNGEE. The chain is built from TRBV9 and TRBJ2-1; 10 bases fit TRBD2. This receptor was taken from an adult who received the AZD1222 COVID-19 vaccine. This specimen was peripheral blood, taken 28 days after the second AZD1222 dose. The CDR3 DNA sequence: TGTGCCAGCAGCCTACGCCCTAGCGGGAGTGTAAATGAGCAGTTCTTC. This gives the protein CASSLRPSGSVNEQFF.